This T cell receptor beta chain was retrieved from a study of Graves' ophthalmopathy and Graves' hyperthyroidism. Trimming removed 2 bases at V and 5 bases at J, with 4 bases between. Germline CDR1 and CDR2: SNHLY and FYNNEI. CDR3 length: 12 residues. The sequenced template was RNA, covering the TCR beta CDR3 region. Scientists carried out first-round RT-PCR using HTBI primers and then a second-round multiplex PCR. MiXCR, run by TCRdb on the multiplex PCR reads, gives a single entry per CDR3 protein. Altogether some 160,000 distinct CDR3 sequences are present, roughly 36% being singletons, with the ten largest covering approximately 9%.

The TCR was taken from a man aged 25-45 years with Graves' ophthalmopathy. V and J are TRBV2 and TRBJ1-3, with D unclear. What was sequenced was peripheral blood. The DNA of the CDR3 is TGTGCCAGCAGTGAACCCCGAAACACCATATATTTT. The encoded protein is CASSEPRNTIYF.